Each of the 11 T cell receptor beta chains below was sequenced from the same sample in a study of CD8+ T cells in alopecia areata. Sequencing templates came from extracted RNA that was reverse transcribed into cDNA. Profiled with immunoSEQ multiplex PCR; TCRdb holds only in-frame clones, not every one. The sample has 110,000 to 150,000 clones, approximately 50% seen once. The sample here was CD4+ T cells sorted from blood, taken at week 0. Receptor source: a human donor with alopecia areata.

The chain employs TRBV5-1 and TRBJ2-1; TRBD1 aligns across 7 bases. This CDR3 region has 12 residues. Germline CDR1 and CDR2: SGHRS and YFSETQ. Trimming cost V 6 bases and J 6 bases; bases outside gene matches: 3. The CDR3 loop reads CASTRDSNEQFF. CDR3 in DNA: TGCGCCAGCACCCGGGACAGCAATGAGCAGTTCTTC. Complete variable domain (other parts from reference TRBV5-1 and TRBJ2-1): KAGVTQTPRYLIKTRGQQVTLSCSPISGHRSVSWYQQTPGQGLQFLFEYFSETQRNKGNFPGRFSGRQFSNSRSEMNVSTLELGDSALYLCASTRDSNEQFFGPGTRLTVL.

This clone has only a few counts. The chain's CDR3 is CASSPYPGQSSGNTIYF. The CDR3 DNA sequence: TGTGCCAGCTCACCATATCCGGGACAAAGCTCTGGAAACACCATATATTTT. The rearrangement joins TRBV18 to TRBJ1-3; TRBD1 is a possible D gene (6 bases). The CDR3 totals 17 residues. Trimming cost V 2 bases and J 0 bases, with 14 bases left between them. The germline CDR1 and CDR2 sequences are KGHSH and LQKENI.

This chain joins TRBV29-1 and TRBJ2-1, with D perhaps given as TRBD1 or TRBD2 (5 bases each). The CDR3 covers 14 residues. Germline assignment: CDR1 SQVTM and CDR2 ANQGSEA. V was clipped by 5 bases and J by 4 bases, with 15 bases between them. CDR3 DNA sequence: TGCAGCGTTTCGGGGCGGCACCGGTACAATGAGCAGTTCTTC. Encoded protein: CSVSGRHRYNEQFF.

This rearrangement joins TRBV10-3 to TRBJ2-2, with D possibly matching TRBD2 (5 bases). The germline V gene encodes CDR1 ENHRY and CDR2 SYGVKD. Trimming took 10 bases from V and 0 from J, leaving 12 bases between them. The CDR3 contains 14 residues. Here the CDR3 DNA reads TGTGCCACTACCCGAGGGTCGAACACCGGGGAGCTGTTTTTT. This codes for CATTRGSNTGELFF.

The CDR3 protein is CSVDTGTNEQYF. In DNA, the CDR3 is TGCAGCGTAGATACCGGGACGAACGAGCAGTACTTC. The J gene is TRBJ2-7, the V gene TRBV29-1; tentatively, D is TRBD1 or TRBD2 (5 bases each). V lost 6 bases and J lost 5, with 14 bases in between. This CDR3 region has 12 residues. Germline assignment: CDR1 SQVTM and CDR2 ANQGSEA.

The chain carries TRBV30 and TRBJ2-5; no reliable D call. This CDR3 contains 14 residues. Trimming removed 3 bases from V and 2 bases from J, with 13 bases in between. Looked up from germline, CDR1 is GTSNPN and CDR2 is SVGIG (reference sequence). CDR3: CAWSTGSRQETQYF. CDR3 coding DNA: TGTGCCTGGAGCACTGGGTCTAGACAAGAGACCCAGTACTTC. The variable domain in full, with the rest retrieved from reference TRBV30 and TRBJ2-5, is SQTIHQWPATLVQPVGSPLSLECTVEGTSNPNLYWYRQAAGRGLQLLFYSVGIGQISSEVPQNLSASRPQDRQFILSSKKLLLSDSGFYLCAWSTGSRQETQYFGPGTRLLVL.

The rearrangement links TRBV7-2 to TRBJ2-5; D is undetermined. CDR3 length: 13 residues. Germline V lookup: CDR1 SGHTA, CDR2 FQGNSA. Trimming removed 2 bases from V and 5 bases from J, with 9 bases in between. The CDR3 nucleotides read TGTGCCAGCAGCTTAAACGGGCGGGAGACCCAGTACTTC. Translation: CASSLNGRETQYF.

This clone was observed a few times. V usage is TRBV7-2 and J usage is TRBJ1-1; D gene uncertain. V lost 4 bases, J lost 0 bases, and 15 bases lay in between. The CDR3 length is 16 residues. Germline V gene data show CDR1 as SGHTA and CDR2 as FQGNSA. The chain's CDR3 is CASSSRRGVMNTEAFF. The CDR3 region has the DNA TGTGCCAGCAGCTCCAGGCGGGGTGTTATGAACACTGAAGCTTTCTTT. The full variable domain, in which reference TRBV7-2 and TRBJ1-1 provide the parts outside the CDR3, is GAGVSQSPSNKVTEKGKDVELRCDPISGHTALYWYRQSLGQGLEFLIYFQGNSAPDKSGLPSDRFSAERTGGSVSTLTIQRTQQEDSAVYLCASSSRRGVMNTEAFFGQGTRLTVV.

This sequence joins TRBV7-2 and TRBJ2-7; TRBD2 aligns across 11 bases. The CDR3 length is 17 residues. Germline V lookup: CDR1 SGHTA, CDR2 FQGNSA. Trimming at V came to 4 bases and at J to 5 bases, leaving 13 bases not matched to a gene. The CDR3 sequence is CASSWQLAGVSSDEQYF. CDR3 sequence (DNA): TGTGCCAGCAGCTGGCAACTAGCGGGAGTGTCAAGCGACGAGCAGTACTTC.

The V call is TRBV19, the J call TRBJ1-5, with unresolved D. Trimming removed 5 bases at V and 9 bases at J, with 17 bases between. CDR1 and CDR2 (germline): LNHDA, SQIVND (reference sequence). The CDR3 totals 14 residues. CDR3 bases: TGTGCCAGTAGTTTCCGCCAGTCCGGGTTGCCCCAGCATTTT. Protein sequence: CASSFRQSGLPQHF.

In this sample, this clone turned up a few times. The chain joins TRBV28 to TRBJ1-5, with D unresolved. The CDR3 length is 15 residues. Trimming pared 8 bases from V and 1 base from J, leaving 15 bases between. Per the germline V gene, CDR1 is MDHEN and CDR2 is SYDVKM. Written as DNA, the CDR3 is TGTGCCAGCGCCCCCCCGGGGATGAGCAATCAGCCCCAGCATTTT. This codes for CASAPPGMSNQPQHF.